This entry lists 27 T cell receptor beta chains sequenced from one sample in a study of shared clonotypes between healthy human individuals. TCRdb keeps only in-frame clones here, not all; method: immunoSEQ multiplex PCR. This sample yields about 360,000 clones, of which around four fifths are seen a single time; about 9.4% belongs to the top ten. Input material: memory CD4+ T cells sorted from blood. Stated subset: CD45RA-negative fraction. The receptor set was obtained from a man in his thirties or forties in good health.

The chain uses TRBV4-1 and TRBJ2-3, with 7 bases that match TRBD1. The V and J ends lost 0 bases and 4 bases, in that order; junction bases with no gene match: 10. This CDR3 region has 17 residues. Germline CDR1 MGHRA, CDR2 YSYEKL. The CDR3: CASSQDLRQGSADTQYF. DNA of the CDR3: TGCGCCAGCAGCCAAGATCTAAGACAGGGTAGCGCAGATACGCAGTATTTT.

The chain carries TRBV7-6 and TRBJ1-3; TRBD1 is a possible D gene (6 bases). Germline V gives CDR1 SGHVS, CDR2 FNYEAQ. Between the trimmed V and J ends, which lost 0 bases and 4 bases, there was a span of 7 bases. The CDR3 has 14 amino acids. CDR3 amino acids: CASSLARGGNTIYF. The CDR3 DNA sequence: TGTGCCAGCAGCTTAGCCAGGGGCGGAAACACCATATATTTT.

The rearrangement links TRBV18 to TRBJ2-3; the D is unclear. The CDR3 extends over 13 amino acids. Germline lookup yields CDR1 KGHSH and CDR2 LQKENI. V lost 3 bases and J 6 bases, leaving 10 bases between the germline ends. The CDR3 sequence is CASSPPAADTQYF. CDR3 nucleotide sequence: TGTGCCAGCTCACCGCCCGCGGCGGATACGCAGTATTTT.

At least ten counts were recorded for this clone. The chain is built from TRBV10-2 and TRBJ2-7; D not resolved. The CDR3 loop spans 12 amino acids. CDR1 WSHSY and CDR2 SAAADI come from the germline V gene. Trimming removed 7 bases from V and 6 bases from J, with 13 bases in between. In nucleotides, the CDR3 is TGCGCCAGCACTCCTTCCTCCGGCGAGCAGTACTTC. Residues: CASTPSSGEQYF.

This sequence joins TRBV7-9 and TRBJ2-2; D is unclear. The V gene lost 5 bases and the J gene lost 2 bases, with 12 bases spanning the gap. CDR1 and CDR2 (germline): SEHNR, FQNEAQ (reference sequence). This CDR3 spans 15 amino acids. The CDR3 DNA follows: TGTGCCAGCAGCGCCGGGTTTGCAAACACCGGGGAGCTGTTTTTT. Amino acid sequence: CASSAGFANTGELFF.

The rearrangement joins TRBV27 to TRBJ2-3, with D maybe TRBD2 (5 bases). Germline CDR1 and CDR2: MNHEY and SMNVEV (reference sequence). The CDR3 is made up of 17 amino acids. V lost 8 bases to trimming and J lost 4 bases, with 25 bases between them. For the CDR3, the DNA is TGTGCCAGCGGAAGGCGGTCTAGCCTCTCTTCCCCAGATACGCAGTATTTT. Protein product: CASGRRSSLSSPDTQYF.

The V call is TRBV30, the J call TRBJ1-2; D is ambiguous. From germline, CDR1 is GTSNPN and CDR2 SVGIG (reference sequence). The CDR3 is 12 residues long. Trimming removed 5 bases at V and 5 bases at J, with 12 bases between. Written as DNA, the CDR3 is TGTGCCTGGTGGCAGGAAAAATATGGCTACACCTTC. Translating gives CAWWQEKYGYTF.

The chain couples TRBV5-1 to TRBJ2-3, with TRBD2 as a possible D gene (5 bases). V was trimmed by 2 bases and J by 2 bases, leaving 12 bases between them. Germline assignment: CDR1 SGHRS and CDR2 YFSETQ. This CDR3 contains 15 residues. In DNA, the CDR3 is TGCGCCAGCAGCTTTGCGGGCCATCCCACAGATACGCAGTATTTT. It encodes CASSFAGHPTDTQYF.

V gene TRBV5-1 combines with J gene TRBJ2-2, with D possibly being TRBD1 or TRBD2 (5 bases each). This CDR3 has 14 residues. Germline CDR1 and CDR2: SGHRS and YFSETQ. V lost 5 bases to trimming and J lost 1 base, with 9 bases between them. The CDR3 spells CASRGEMNTGELFF. The CDR3 coding sequence is TGCGCCAGCAGGGGGGAAATGAACACCGGGGAGCTGTTTTTT. The entire variable domain, with the rest obtained from reference TRBV5-1 and TRBJ2-2, is as follows: KAGVTQTPRYLIKTRGQQVTLSCSPISGHRSVSWYQQTPGQGLQFLFEYFSETQRNKGNFPGRFSGRQFSNSRSEMNVSTLELGDSALYLCASRGEMNTGELFFGEGSRLTVL.

The rearrangement joins TRBV20-1 to TRBJ2-7; D unresolved. The CDR3 sequence is 10 residues long. Trimming stripped 5 bases from V and 6 bases from J, with 8 bases between. Germline V gene lookup returns CDR1 DFQATT and CDR2 SNEGSKA (reference sequence). The CDR3 reads CSAGVPEQYF. CDR3 in DNA: TGCAGTGCTGGGGTCCCCGAGCAGTACTTC.

This clone was detected a few times. The chain is built from TRBV28 and TRBJ1-1; D may be TRBD1 (5 bases). Germline V CDR1 and CDR2: MDHEN, SYDVKM. Trimming removed 4 bases at V and 0 bases at J, with 15 bases between. This CDR3 is 16 amino acids long. The CDR3 loop is CASSSALRGMNTEAFF. The CDR3 nucleotides read TGTGCCAGCAGTTCCGCCCTGCGGGGGATGAACACTGAAGCTTTCTTT.

This sequence joins TRBV7-9 and TRBJ1-2; D is uncertain. Germline lookup yields CDR1 SEHNR and CDR2 FQNEAQ (reference sequence). The CDR3 sequence is 12 residues long. V lost 1 base and J 12 bases, leaving 12 bases between the germline ends. CDR3 residues: CASSLGTGGNTF. In DNA, the CDR3 is TGTGCCAGCAGCTTAGGGACCGGAGGGAACACCTTC.

This clone showed up many times. The chain combines TRBV11-3 with TRBJ1-3; 8 nucleotides agree with TRBD1. The CDR3 sequence is 15 residues long. After removal of 5 bases from V and 2 bases from J, the junction contained 5 bases not matched to a gene. Germline CDR1 and CDR2: SGHNT and YENEEA. CDR3 in DNA: TGTGCCAGCAGCGATACAGGGGGACCTGGAAACACCATATATTTT. This encodes CASSDTGGPGNTIYF.

This clone was recorded once. V usage is TRBV29-1 and J usage is TRBJ2-7, with D maybe TRBD1 (7 bases). CDR1 and CDR2 from the germline V gene are SQVTM and ANQGSEA. This CDR3 contains 16 residues. Trimming removed 6 bases from V and 0 bases from J, with 21 bases in between. DNA of the CDR3: TGCAGCGTGGGGGGACAGAGAGGAGCCCTCTCCTACGAGCAGTACTTC. The encoded protein is CSVGGQRGALSYEQYF.

Worth noting for this clone: This probably arose from a read error, given a far larger clone one base away. V and J are TRBV14 and TRBJ1-2; no reliable D call. CDR1 and CDR2 (germline): SGHDN, FVKESK. The CDR3 has 13 residues. CDR3 bases: TGTGCCAGCAGCCAAGTTGTGACGGCTGGCTACGCCTTC. Protein sequence: CASSQVVTAGYAF.

This chain connects TRBV18 to TRBJ1-6; D perhaps matches TRBD1 (6 bases). The CDR3 loop spans 14 amino acids. CDR1 is KGHSH, CDR2 LQKENI, per germline. Trimming removed 3 bases at V and 8 bases at J, with 11 bases between. The CDR3 loop reads CASSPGQEYSPLHF. The CDR3 coding sequence is TGTGCCAGCTCACCGGGACAAGAGTATTCACCCCTCCACTTT.

V gene TRBV20-1 combines with J gene TRBJ2-7, with D unclear. V was cut by 2 bases and J by 3 bases, with 5 bases left in between. This CDR3 contains 11 residues. Germline V CDR1 and CDR2: DFQATT, SNEGSKA (reference sequence). This CDR3 is CSARLIYEQYF. The CDR3 nucleotides are TGCAGTGCTAGATTAATCTACGAGCAGTACTTC.

In DNA, the CDR3 is TGTGCCAGCAGTGAGACAGGGCGGAGTGGCTACACCTTC. It yields the protein CASSETGRSGYTF. The chain has TRBV7-3 and TRBJ1-2; the match to TRBD1 covers 7 bases. Per the germline V gene, CDR1 is SGHTA and CDR2 is FQGTGA. CDR3 length equals 13 residues. V lost 6 bases to trimming and J lost 7 bases; unmatched junction nucleotides: 8.

J is TRBJ2-1 and V is TRBV5-5; possibly TRBD1 for D (6 bases). The germline V gene encodes CDR1 SGHKS and CDR2 YYEKEE (reference sequence). With 1 base removed from V and 6 bases from J, the gap between germline ends came to 17 bases. The CDR3 is 16 residues long. CDR3: CASSLSGHSRSNEQFF. Here the CDR3 DNA reads TGTGCCAGCAGCTTGTCGGGACATAGCCGAAGCAATGAGCAGTTCTTC.

The chain carries TRBV9 and TRBJ1-1; D call uncertain. This CDR3 region has 15 residues. Germline loops: CDR1 SGDLS, CDR2 YYNGEE. V shed 0 bases and J shed 1 base, with 10 bases lying between them. CDR3 in amino acids: CASSVAPRQNTEAFF. The CDR3 region has the DNA TGTGCCAGCAGCGTAGCTCCGAGACAGAACACTGAAGCTTTCTTT. The variable domain in full, completed from reference TRBV9 and TRBJ1-1, reads DSGVTQTPKHLITATGQRVTLRCSPRSGDLSVYWYQQSLDQGLQFLIQYYNGEERAKGNILERFSAQQFPDLHSELNLSSLELGDSALYFCASSVAPRQNTEAFFGQGTRLTVV.

The chain joins TRBV6-5 to TRBJ2-1; a weak D match, TRBD2 (7 bases). This CDR3 comprises 16 residues. V was trimmed by 3 bases and J by 7 bases, leaving 19 bases between them. Germline V CDR1 and CDR2: MNHEY, SVGAGI. The DNA for the CDR3 is TGTGCCAGCAGTTATGTAAGACTAGGGGGGGTAAATGAGCAGTTCTTC. Its protein product is CASSYVRLGGVNEQFF.

In its sample, this clone was seen once. The chain combines TRBV2 with TRBJ2-1; D is possibly TRBD1 (6 bases). The CDR3 is made up of 15 amino acids. Germline loops: CDR1 SNHLY, CDR2 FYNNEI. Trimming removed 7 bases at V and 0 bases at J, with 13 bases between. This CDR3 is CASKLEGGSYNEQFF. CDR3 DNA sequence: TGTGCCAGCAAACTAGAAGGGGGCTCCTACAATGAGCAGTTCTTC.

Details on this clone: A much larger clone is a single base away; this may be a read error. This chain joins TRBV19 and TRBJ2-7; D may match TRBD1 or TRBD2 (7 bases each). The CDR3 spans 14 residues. Germline values: CDR1 LNHDA, CDR2 SQIVND (reference sequence). The ends were cut back, 5 bases at V and 0 bases at J, with 11 bases in the middle. The CDR3 sequence is CASSQGGSSYEQYF. CDR3 sequence (DNA): TGTGCCAGTAGTCAGGGGGGGAGCTCCTACGAGCAGTACTTC.

The chain links TRBV27 to TRBJ2-1, with D maybe TRBD2 (5 bases). The germline V and J ends were trimmed by 2 bases and 8 bases, with 19 bases remaining between them. The CDR3 runs 16 residues. Germline CDR1 and CDR2: MNHEY and SMNVEV (reference sequence). The chain's CDR3 is CASSLRSPVGSYEQFF. CDR3 bases: TGTGCCAGCAGTTTAAGGTCCCCGGTGGGGAGCTATGAGCAGTTCTTC.

The chain uses TRBV19 and TRBJ1-1; no definite D call. The CDR3 has 13 amino acids. V was cut by 4 bases and J by 0 bases, with 6 bases left in between. Germline loops: CDR1 LNHDA, CDR2 SQIVND (reference sequence). The CDR3 reads CASSTGMNTEAFF. Written as DNA, the CDR3 is TGTGCCAGTAGTACCGGGATGAACACTGAAGCTTTCTTT.

This clone has just a few counts. The genes are TRBV19 and TRBJ2-1, with TRBD2 identical over 14 bases. Unmatched junction bases numbered 7, after V lost 5 bases and J lost 1 base. The CDR3 has 18 amino acids. Germline assignment: CDR1 LNHDA and CDR2 SQIVND (reference sequence). CDR3: CASSGGTSGRRSYNEQFF. The DNA for the CDR3 is TGTGCCAGTAGTGGAGGGACTAGCGGGAGAAGGTCCTACAATGAGCAGTTCTTC.

The chain has TRBV30 and TRBJ1-2; tentatively, D is TRBD1 (5 bases). Germline V gene lookup returns CDR1 GTSNPN and CDR2 SVGIG (reference sequence). Trimming removed 8 bases at V and 0 bases at J, with 13 bases between. The length of the CDR3 is 13 residues. CDR3 residues: CAGGALANYGYTF. CDR3 nucleotides: TGTGCCGGCGGGGCTTTAGCTAACTATGGCTACACCTTC.